This T cell receptor beta chain is from a study of blood T cell repertoires in COVID-19 (dated by TCRdb to 2020 to 2022). For the study in its entirety: The collaborator samples originated in the United States, Italy and Spain and spanned the acute and convalescent phases of COVID-19. HLA class I and class II types, where available, came from metadata supplied by the sample provider rather than from assay-based typing. The dataset comprised deeply sampled blood TCRbeta repertoires from subjects exposed to, actively infected with, or recovered from COVID-19. The material from the prospective study consisted of cDNA or gDNA derived from T cells, B-cell-depleted T cells, or PBMCs. The repertoires were released in a freely available public database meant as a resource for research on the immune response to SARS-CoV-2. The sample metadata nearly always contained a de-identified subject ID, COVID-19 status, age in years and sex. The samples were drawn from the first 160 participants of the ongoing ImmuneRACE study and from over 950 subjects provided by 6 global collaborators.

Results and caveats for the whole study, not just this receptor: How much clinical and demographic metadata was included differed by source and by participant, and the metadata was provided uncurated.

The CDR3 contains 16 residues, cysteine and phenylalanine counted. Here the CDR3 DNA is all that survives: 48 bases in frame from base 1. Relative to germline, V is missing 3 bases and J is missing 2 bases, with 1 base of the junction outside any gene match. The CDR1 and CDR2 encoded by the germline V gene are SNHLY and FYNNEI. Note on this clone: Its recognized antigen is unknown. No clone much larger than this one lies a single base away; base qualities are absent. The same CDR3 can be traced to other DNA sequences in this sample.

Whole blood was collected in K2EDTA tubes by collaborating institutions according to the institutions' own protocols. Collaborator samples were shipped for TCRbeta analysis as frozen whole blood, isolated PBMCs, or DNA extracted from either sample type. TCRbeta CDR3 regions were amplified from genomic DNA by means of the immunoSEQ Assay, a bias-controlled multiplex PCR. Regarding the original processing steps: The number of nucleated cells in each sample was estimated by amplification of reference gene primers within the assay. To quantify the absolute abundance of each unique TCRbeta CDR3 rearrangement, sequence reads were collapsed and filtered. For each sample, productive Simpson clonality was calculated as the square root of Simpson's diversity index across productive rearrangements. TCRdb limited this immuneACCESS table to in-frame rearrangements with V and J called. A share of clones is missing; checked studies link under half to unresolved V genes, and the rest is unexplained. Clonal size and the V and J genes are those of that table, whereas D and trimming came from the DNA. A total of over 200,000 clones appear in this sample, about four fifths of them only once. More than 8% of the sample rests with the top ten.

This receptor was identified in a woman between 45 and 65 years old with acute or convalescent COVID-19. The rearrangement joined TRBV2 to TRBJ2-5; a stretch of 15 junction bases matches TRBD2. Sample: peripheral blood. The CDR3: CASSEGLAGGQETQYF. The DNA reads as follows: TGTGCCAGCAGTGAGGGACTAGCGGGAGGTCAAGAGACCCAGTACTTC.